This entry lists 32 T cell receptor beta chains sequenced from one sample in a study of post-analysis software for immune sequencing data. Overall study findings and caveats: Compared with controls, patients had more of 4 to 6 TRBV segments, including TRBV5-6, TRBV5-1 and TRBV20-1.

The antigens for these receptors are not known. Every TCR beta cDNA library bore unique molecular identifiers. TCRdb independently ran MiXCR on the PCR reads; one entry per CDR3 protein. The sample includes under 200,000 distinct CDR3 sequences, 25% to 35% of them seen just once. Sequences were obtained from blood. These receptors originate from a girl under 18 with multiple sclerosis.

This clonotype was counted between two and nine times. The chain joins TRBV7-9 to TRBJ1-1; no clear D. V was shortened by 7 bases and J by 8 bases, with 17 bases between the two germline ends. In germline, CDR1 is SEHNR, CDR2 FQNEAQ (reference sequence). This CDR3 spans 13 amino acids. CDR3 bases: TGTGCCAGCAACCACCGAGCAGGTCGAGAAGCTTTCTTT. It is translated as CASNHRAGREAFF. Complete variable domain (other parts from reference TRBV7-9 and TRBJ1-1): DTGVSQNPRHKITKRGQNVTFRCDPISEHNRLYWYRQTLGQGPEFLTYFQNEAQLEKSRLLSDRFSAERPKGSFSTLEIQRTEQGDSAMYLCASNHRAGREAFFGQGTRLTVV.

The gene calls are TRBV20-1 and TRBJ2-5; possibly TRBD2 for D (7 bases). Germline CDR1 is DFQATT and CDR2 is SNEGSKA (reference sequence). The CDR3 covers 13 residues. Trimming left V 4 bases short and J 11 bases short, with 20 bases between. CDR3 amino acids: CSATLGGRVEQYF. The CDR3 DNA is TGCAGTGCTACTTTGGGGGGGCGGGTTGAGCAGTACTTC.

About this clonotype: A single base separates this from a much larger clone, so it may be a read error. V is TRBV28 and J is TRBJ2-7; D gene unclear. The V end lost 5 bases, the J end lost 3 bases, and 11 bases lay between the germline ends. CDR3 size: 13 residues. Germline-derived CDR1 and CDR2 are MDHEN and SYDVKM. The CDR3 sequence: CASSGSLFYEQYF. CDR3 nucleotide sequence: TGTGCCAGCAGTGGGTCCTTATTCTACGAGCAGTACTTC.

The rearrangement uses TRBV19 and TRBJ2-3, with D possibly matching TRBD2 (6 bases). Germline-derived CDR1 and CDR2 are LNHDA and SQIVND (reference sequence). The CDR3 has 13 residues. The germline V and J ends were trimmed by 10 bases and 5 bases, with 16 bases remaining between them. CDR3 region: CAISEGTRDTQYF. CDR3 nucleotides: TGTGCCATTTCGGAGGGTACCAGAGATACGCAGTATTTT.

This sequence joins TRBV3-1 and TRBJ1-1; D is uncertain. This CDR3 is 16 amino acids long. The germline CDR1 and CDR2 sequences are LGHDT and YNNKEL (reference sequence). V was clipped by 0 bases and J by 2 bases, with 13 bases between them. CDR3 DNA sequence: TGTGCCAGCAGCCAAGAAGCGCTGGTGGGTAACACTGAAGCTTTCTTT. It specifies CASSQEALVGNTEAFF.

The chain uses TRBV28 and TRBJ2-7, with 8 bases lining up with TRBD1. V dropped 4 bases and J dropped 4; count of bases not matched to a gene: 6. This CDR3 spans 14 amino acids. Germline loops: CDR1 MDHEN, CDR2 SYDVKM. Here the CDR3 DNA reads TGTGCCAGCAGTTCCCCGGACAGGGAGTACGAGCAGTACTTC. This codes for CASSSPDREYEQYF.

V is TRBV6-4 and J is TRBJ2-6; D unclear. This CDR3 is 17 amino acids long. V was shortened by 4 bases and J by 1 base, with 14 bases between the two germline ends. CDR1 is MRHNA, CDR2 SNTAGT, per germline. This CDR3 reads CASSAVRSTSGANVLTF. DNA for the CDR3: TGTGCCAGCAGTGCGGTCAGGTCGACATCTGGGGCCAACGTCCTGACTTTC.

In its sample, this clonotype was seen many times. The V and J genes are TRBV10-1 and TRBJ2-7; 8 bases are shared with TRBD1. V lost 6 bases and J lost 5; bases outside the gene matches: 6. The germline V gene has CDR1 WNHNN and CDR2 SYGVQD (reference sequence). This CDR3 contains 13 residues. The CDR3 loop reads CASRRTGNDEQYF. Here the CDR3 DNA reads TGCGCCAGCAGGCGGACAGGGAACGACGAGCAGTACTTC.

The chain carries TRBV9 and TRBJ1-1, with D possibly being TRBD1 (6 bases). This CDR3 region has 14 residues. Germline V CDR1 and CDR2: SGDLS, YYNGEE. The germline V and J ends were trimmed by 4 bases and 1 base, with 11 bases remaining between them. For the CDR3, the DNA is TGTGCCAGCAGCACGACACAGGGGAACACTGAAGCTTTCTTT. Encoded protein: CASSTTQGNTEAFF.

This clonotype was detected ten times or more. In nucleotides, the CDR3 is TGCAGTGCTAGCGAAATAACAGGGGGTTTGGGGCAAGAGACCCAGTACTTC. It codes for CSASEITGGLGQETQYF. V and J are TRBV20-1 and TRBJ2-5, with 8 bases fitting TRBD1. The ends lost 3 bases at V and 2 bases at J; junction bases unmatched: 14. This CDR3 has 17 amino acids. Looked up from germline, CDR1 is DFQATT and CDR2 is SNEGSKA (reference sequence).

The chain carries TRBV7-2 and TRBJ2-1; tentatively, D is TRBD1 or TRBD2 (6 bases each). The ends were cut back, 6 bases at V and 8 bases at J, with 20 bases in the middle. This CDR3 is built from 15 residues. The germline V gene encodes CDR1 SGHTA and CDR2 FQGNSA. This chain's CDR3 is CASSLQGGVADEQFF. The CDR3 DNA sequence: TGTGCCAGCAGTTTACAGGGCGGGGTCGCGGATGAGCAGTTCTTC.

The chain carries TRBV7-9 and TRBJ2-7; 7 bases map to TRBD1. CDR3 length equals 14 residues. Germline CDR1 SEHNR, CDR2 FQNEAQ (reference sequence). V lost 1 base to trimming and J lost 1 base; unmatched junction nucleotides: 1. The CDR3 loop reads CASSLEGQSYEQYF. The CDR3 DNA reads TGTGCCAGCAGCTTAGAGGGACAGTCCTACGAGCAGTACTTC.

This clonotype came up many times. V and J are TRBV5-1 and TRBJ2-1; 10 nucleotides match TRBD2. V was pared by 2 bases and J by 8 bases, with 7 bases of the junction left unmatched. Germline CDR1 reads SGHRS; CDR2 reads YFSETQ. The CDR3 is 15 residues long. The CDR3, as DNA: TGCGCCAGCAGCTTAGTAGCGGGAGGTCCCCATGAGCAGTTCTTC. Translated, it gives CASSLVAGGPHEQFF.

The table lists this clonotype with a few counts. In nucleotides, the CDR3 is TGCAGTGCTAGAGATCAGAGGACAGAAAGTTCACCCCTCCACTTT. It codes for CSARDQRTESSPLHF. The V call is TRBV20-1, the J call TRBJ1-6; TRBD1 is a possible D gene (6 bases). The CDR3 consists of 15 residues. V was pared by 0 bases and J by 9 bases, with 15 bases between. Germline CDR1 reads DFQATT; CDR2 reads SNEGSKA (reference sequence).

The sample holds a few counts of this clonotype. J is TRBJ1-1 and V is TRBV6-6; D gene ambiguous. V was shortened by 2 bases and J by 6 bases, with 7 bases between the two germline ends. The V gene's germline CDR1 is MNHNY and CDR2 SVGAGI (reference sequence). CDR3 length equals 12 residues. CDR3 region: CASSYSAAEAFF. The DNA for the CDR3 is TGTGCCAGCAGTTACAGTGCTGCTGAAGCTTTCTTT.

The gene calls are TRBV30 and TRBJ2-7; unclear D gene. Germline values: CDR1 GTSNPN, CDR2 SVGIG (reference sequence). Trimming took 3 bases from V and 1 from J, leaving 10 bases between them. CDR3 length: 13 amino acids. The CDR3: CAWSPTPSYEQYF. DNA of the CDR3: TGTGCCTGGAGCCCCACCCCATCCTACGAGCAGTACTTC. The whole variable domain, remainder taken from reference TRBV30 and TRBJ2-7, is SQTIHQWPATLVQPVGSPLSLECTVEGTSNPNLYWYRQAAGRGLQLLFYSVGIGQISSEVPQNLSASRPQDRQFILSSKKLLLSDSGFYLCAWSPTPSYEQYFGPGTRLTVT.

This clonotype was picked up a small number of times. This sequence joins TRBV5-1 and TRBJ1-6, with 8 positions matching TRBD1. The V and J ends lost 2 bases and 10 bases, in that order; junction bases with no gene match: 11. Germline V gives CDR1 SGHRS, CDR2 YFSETQ. The CDR3 spans 16 residues. The CDR3 DNA follows: TGCGCCAGCAGCTTAGTACCCGGGACAGGAGCCTCACCCCTCCACTTT. Its translation is CASSLVPGTGASPLHF.

The chain recombines TRBV20-1 with TRBJ2-5, with 8 nucleotides matching TRBD1. Germline loops: CDR1 DFQATT, CDR2 SNEGSKA (reference sequence). This CDR3 comprises 13 residues. Unmatched junction bases numbered 3, after V lost 5 bases and J lost 1 base. The CDR3 bases are TGCAGTGCTCGGACAGGGACCCAAGAGACCCAGTACTTC. Translating gives CSARTGTQETQYF.

As DNA, the CDR3 is TGTGCCACCAGCACGGGGTCCTCTGGGGCCAACGTCCTGACTTTC. It encodes CATSTGSSGANVLTF. This chain joins TRBV15 and TRBJ2-6; perhaps TRBD2 as D (5 bases). V dropped 4 bases and J dropped 0 bases, with 7 bases sitting between them. The CDR3 totals 15 residues. Germline-derived CDR1 and CDR2 are LNHNV and YYDKDF (reference sequence).

This clonotype was observed at least ten times. This chain connects TRBV11-2 to TRBJ2-3; D unresolved. Trimming pared 5 bases from V and 6 bases from J, leaving 9 bases between. The CDR3 is made up of 12 amino acids. From germline, CDR1 is SGHAT and CDR2 FQNNGV. The CDR3 loop reads CASSPLVDTQYF. The CDR3 DNA reads as TGTGCCAGCAGCCCGCTAGTCGATACGCAGTATTTT.

This chain links TRBV10-3 with TRBJ2-3; D call uncertain. There are 13 residues in the CDR3. Trimming took off 6 bases at V and 2 bases at J, with 9 bases between the two ends. CDR1 is ENHRY and CDR2 is SYGVKD in the germline V gene. This chain's CDR3 is CAIRDGSTDTQYF. The CDR3 DNA reads as TGTGCCATCAGAGACGGGTCCACAGATACGCAGTATTTT.

This clonotype has at least ten counts. This rearrangement joins TRBV29-1 to TRBJ2-3, with TRBD1 matching over 8 bases. This CDR3 is built from 16 residues. Trimming removed 6 bases from V and 0 bases from J; junction bases left unmatched: 11. Germline CDR1 is SQVTM and CDR2 is ANQGSEA. The CDR3 DNA sequence: TGCAGCGTCCTACGAGGGACAGGCGTAAGCACAGATACGCAGTATTTT. Residues: CSVLRGTGVSTDTQYF.

The chain uses TRBV24-1 and TRBJ2-3, with D unresolved. The CDR3 runs 15 residues. Germline-derived CDR1 and CDR2 are KGHDR and SFDVKD. V was shortened by 4 bases and J by 4 bases, with 14 bases between the two germline ends. The CDR3 DNA reads as TGTGCCACCAGTGAGGCTAGTACCCTAGCAGATACGCAGTATTTT. Encoded protein: CATSEASTLADTQYF.

The chain recombines TRBV28 with TRBJ1-1, with D possibly being TRBD1 (6 bases). With 2 bases removed from V and 8 bases from J, the gap between germline ends came to 9 bases. The CDR3 is made up of 12 amino acids. Per germline, CDR1 MDHEN and CDR2 SYDVKM. The CDR3 DNA reads TGTGCCAGCAGTTTACAGGACAGAGAAGCTTTCTTT. Translated, it gives CASSLQDREAFF. Full variable domain (remainder filled in from reference TRBV28 and TRBJ1-1): DVKVTQSSRYLVKRTGEKVFLECVQDMDHENMFWYRQDPGLGLRLIYFSYDVKMKEKGDIPEGYSVSREKKERFSLILESASTNQTSMYLCASSLQDREAFFGQGTRLTVV.

In its sample, this clonotype was seen once. A much larger clone is a single base away; this may be a read error. DNA of the CDR3: TGCAGTGCTAGAGATGGAGGGTTGGGGGAGACCCAGTACTTC. This gives the protein CSARDGGLGETQYF. The chain has TRBV20-1 and TRBJ2-5, with D maybe TRBD2 (6 bases). The length of the CDR3 is 14 residues. Looked up from germline, CDR1 is DFQATT and CDR2 is SNEGSKA (reference sequence). V lost 0 bases and J lost 5, with 13 bases in between.

This clonotype was counted ten times or more. The V call is TRBV3-1, the J call TRBJ2-7, with D perhaps TRBD2 (5 bases). Germline V gene lookup returns CDR1 LGHDT and CDR2 YNNKEL (reference sequence). CDR3 size: 14 residues. V was cut by 1 base and J by 3 bases, with 10 bases left in between. The CDR3 coding sequence is TGTGCCAGCAGCCAAGCGGCAGGACTCTACGAGCAGTACTTC. It encodes CASSQAAGLYEQYF.

The chain carries TRBV29-1 and TRBJ1-5; D is ambiguous. From germline, CDR1 is SQVTM and CDR2 ANQGSEA. Trimming removed 6 bases at V and 0 bases at J, with 21 bases between. The CDR3 totals 17 residues. As DNA, the CDR3 is TGCAGCGTCAAGTATCGGAGAAAAAGTTATAGCAATCAGCCCCAGCATTTT. Translated: CSVKYRRKSYSNQPQHF.

Worth noting for this clonotype: A much larger clone differs by one base, so this may be a read error. The gene calls are TRBV12-3 or TRBV12-4 and TRBJ2-7, with 13 bases identical to TRBD2. The CDR3 contains 13 residues. With 8 bases clipped from V and 7 bases from J, the junction kept 5 bases outside the gene matches. The CDR3 sequence is CASGTSGANEQYF. CDR3 sequence (DNA): TGTGCCAGCGGGACTAGCGGGGCTAATGAGCAGTACTTC.

On this clonotype itself: With a much larger clone just one base away, this may be a read error. This chain connects TRBV7-9 to TRBJ2-3, with no clear D. This CDR3 has 14 amino acids. Germline values: CDR1 SEHNR, CDR2 FQNEAQ (reference sequence). DNA for the CDR3: TGTGCCAGCAACTTAAATCGGCGCACAGATACGCAGTATTTT. The encoded protein is CASNLNRRTDTQYF.

V gene TRBV28 combines with J gene TRBJ2-1, with 9 bases fitting TRBD1. Judging by the DNA end, TRBJ2-7 fits better; the J call may be wrong. Germline CDR1 reads MDHEN; CDR2 reads SYDVKM. The CDR3 totals 12 residues. CDR3: CVSGQGNYEQYF. The CDR3 DNA reads TGTGTCAGTGGACAGGGGAACTACGAGCAGTACTTC.

This clonotype was seen repeatedly, ten times or more. The rearrangement joins TRBV4-2 to TRBJ2-4, with 9 bases fitting TRBD2. The assigned J gene may be wrong: the sequence end matches TRBJ2-7 better. The CDR3 is 16 residues long. CDR1 and CDR2 (germline): LGHNA, YNFKEQ. CDR3 DNA: TGTGCCAGCAGCCAAGGTGCGGGGGGGCCCTATCACGAGCAGTACTTC. Protein sequence: CASSQGAGGPYHEQYF.

The CDR3 loop reads CASRRTGGVFTEAFF. The CDR3 DNA sequence: TGCGCCAGCAGGCGGACAGGGGGCGTTTTCACTGAAGCTTTCTTT. The rearrangement uses TRBV4-1 and TRBJ1-1; TRBD1 matches at 11 bases. The CDR3 extends over 15 amino acids. V trimming: 6 bases; J trimming: 4 bases; junction bases outside the gene matches: 7. The germline V gene encodes CDR1 MGHRA and CDR2 YSYEKL.